One sample yielded the 7 T cell receptor beta chains listed below, sequenced in a study of blood T cell repertoires in COVID-19. Assay: immunoSEQ multiplex PCR; the TCRdb copy retains only in-frame clones and omits some. Among roughly 73,000 clones listed, 81% were seen once. Sequencing input: peripheral blood. Receptor source: a woman aged 70 to 79 with acute or convalescent COVID-19.

The J gene is TRBJ2-3, the V gene TRBV11-2, with a weak D call TRBD2 (6 bases). Germline values: CDR1 SGHAT, CDR2 FQNNGV. V was shortened by 5 bases and J by 2 bases, with 14 bases between the two germline ends. CDR3 length equals 15 residues. The CDR3 sequence: CASSRTGLNTDTQYF. The CDR3 DNA sequence: TGTGCCAGCAGCCGGACGGGACTTAACACAGATACGCAGTATTTT.

The chain joins TRBV19 to TRBJ1-2, with 7 bases that match TRBD1. J was trimmed by 4 bases and V by 5 bases; bases with no gene match: 4. The germline V gene encodes CDR1 LNHDA and CDR2 SQIVND (reference sequence). This CDR3 has 13 residues. Written as DNA, the CDR3 is TGTGCCAGTAGTCTGCAGGGGGTCTATGGCTACACCTTC. It translates to CASSLQGVYGYTF.

This clone has a handful of counts. The J gene is TRBJ1-1, the V gene TRBV28; weak D call: TRBD1 (5 bases). The germline gives CDR1 MDHEN, CDR2 SYDVKM. The V end lost 2 bases, the J end lost 11 bases, and 15 bases lay between the germline ends. The CDR3 extends over 13 amino acids. Here the CDR3 reads CASSLGGKGVAFF. CDR3 in DNA: TGTGCCAGCAGTTTAGGGGGGAAAGGGGTGGCTTTCTTT.

The V gene is TRBV2, the J gene TRBJ1-5, with no clear D. Deletions cut 2 bases from V and 5 bases from J, with 7 bases between. The CDR3 loop spans 13 amino acids. From germline, CDR1 is SNHLY and CDR2 FYNNEI. The CDR3 DNA is TGTGCCAGCAGTGAACAAGGAGATCAGCCCCAGCATTTT. Translating gives CASSEQGDQPQHF.

The chain combines TRBV5-4 with TRBJ2-7, with D perhaps matching TRBD1 (6 bases). The germline gives CDR1 SGHNT, CDR2 YYREEE (reference sequence). CDR3 size: 16 residues. V was pared by 3 bases and J by 4 bases, with 20 bases between. This CDR3 reads CASSWEGTRLQYEQYF. The CDR3 coding sequence is TGTGCCAGCAGCTGGGAAGGGACAAGGCTCCAATACGAGCAGTACTTC. Full variable domain (rest looked up from reference TRBV5-4 and TRBJ2-7): ETGVTQSPTHLIKTRGQQVTLRCSSQSGHNTVSWYQQALGQGPQFIFQYYREEENGRGNFPPRFSGLQFPNYSSELNVNALELDDSALYLCASSWEGTRLQYEQYFGPGTRLTVT.

The CDR3 protein is CASARYYEQFF. CDR3 in DNA: TGTGCCAGCGCTCGATACTATGAGCAGTTCTTC. V is TRBV28 and J is TRBJ2-1, with D hard to call. Trimming left V 8 bases short and J 8 bases short, with 10 bases between. CDR1 and CDR2 from the germline V gene are MDHEN and SYDVKM. The length of the CDR3 is 11 residues.

This chain uses TRBV7-9 with TRBJ1-5, with TRBD1 identical over 9 bases. CDR3 length: 15 residues. With V trimmed by 5 bases and J by 5 bases, 7 bases remained unmatched. Germline loops: CDR1 SEHNR, CDR2 FQNEAQ (reference sequence). The CDR3 DNA is TGTGCCAGCAGCCCAGTTGGGACAGGGCATCAGCCCCAGCATTTT. Translated, it gives CASSPVGTGHQPQHF. The variable domain in full, with the rest retrieved from reference TRBV7-9 and TRBJ1-5, is DTGVSQNPRHKITKRGQNVTFRCDPISEHNRLYWYRQTLGQGPEFLTYFQNEAQLEKSRLLSDRFSAERPKGSFSTLEIQRTEQGDSAMYLCASSPVGTGHQPQHFGDGTRLSIL.